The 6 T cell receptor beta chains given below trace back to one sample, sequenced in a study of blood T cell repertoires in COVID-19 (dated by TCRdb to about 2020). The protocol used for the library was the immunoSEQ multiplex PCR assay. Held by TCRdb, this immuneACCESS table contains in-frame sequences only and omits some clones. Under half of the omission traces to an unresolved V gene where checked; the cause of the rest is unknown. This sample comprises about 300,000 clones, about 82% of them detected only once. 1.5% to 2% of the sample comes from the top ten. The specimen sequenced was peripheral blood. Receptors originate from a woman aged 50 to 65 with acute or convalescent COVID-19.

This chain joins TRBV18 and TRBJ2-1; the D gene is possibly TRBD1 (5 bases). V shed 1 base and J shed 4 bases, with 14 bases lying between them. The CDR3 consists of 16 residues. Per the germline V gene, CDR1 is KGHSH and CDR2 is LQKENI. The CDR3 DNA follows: TGTGCCAGCTCACCACTATTGATGTCAGGGTACAATGAGCAGTTCTTC. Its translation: CASSPLLMSGYNEQFF.

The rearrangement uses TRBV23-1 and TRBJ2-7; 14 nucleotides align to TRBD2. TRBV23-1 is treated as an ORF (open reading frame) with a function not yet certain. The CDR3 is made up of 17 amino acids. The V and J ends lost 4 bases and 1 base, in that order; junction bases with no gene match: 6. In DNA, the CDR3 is TGCGCCAGCAGTCGGGATCGGACTAGCGGGAGGTCCTACGAGCAGTACTTC. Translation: CASSRDRTSGRSYEQYF.

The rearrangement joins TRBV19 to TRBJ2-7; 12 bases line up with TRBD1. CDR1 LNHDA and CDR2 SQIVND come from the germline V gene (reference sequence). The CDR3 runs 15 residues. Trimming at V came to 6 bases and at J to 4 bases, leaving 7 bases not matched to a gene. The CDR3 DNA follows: TGTGCCAGTAGCCCGGGACAGGGGGCCGAATACGAGCAGTACTTC. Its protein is CASSPGQGAEYEQYF.

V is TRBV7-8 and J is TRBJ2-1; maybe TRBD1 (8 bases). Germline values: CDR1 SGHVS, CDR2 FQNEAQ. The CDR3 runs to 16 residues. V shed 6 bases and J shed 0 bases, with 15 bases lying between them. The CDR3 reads CASRRTGTISYNEQFF. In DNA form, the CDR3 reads TGTGCCAGCAGACGGACAGGGACTATCTCCTACAATGAGCAGTTCTTC.

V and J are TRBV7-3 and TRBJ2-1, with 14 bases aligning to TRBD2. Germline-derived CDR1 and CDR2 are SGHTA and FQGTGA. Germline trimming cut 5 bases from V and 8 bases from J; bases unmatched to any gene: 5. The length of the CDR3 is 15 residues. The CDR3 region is CASSPGLAGVDEQFF. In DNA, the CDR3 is TGTGCCAGCAGCCCGGGACTAGCGGGAGTGGATGAGCAGTTCTTC. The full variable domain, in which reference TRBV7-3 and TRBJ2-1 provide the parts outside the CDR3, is GAGVSQTPSNKVTEKGKYVELRCDPISGHTALYWYRQSLGQGPEFLIYFQGTGAADDSGLPNDRFFAVRPEGSVSTLKIQRTERGDSAVYLCASSPGLAGVDEQFFGPGTRLTVL.

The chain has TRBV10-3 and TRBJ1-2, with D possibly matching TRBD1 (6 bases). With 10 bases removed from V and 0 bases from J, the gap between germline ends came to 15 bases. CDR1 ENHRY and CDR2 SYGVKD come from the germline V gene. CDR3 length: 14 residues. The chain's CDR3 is CATSTGITNYGYTF. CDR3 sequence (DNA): TGTGCCACTTCGACAGGAATTACTAACTATGGCTACACCTTC.